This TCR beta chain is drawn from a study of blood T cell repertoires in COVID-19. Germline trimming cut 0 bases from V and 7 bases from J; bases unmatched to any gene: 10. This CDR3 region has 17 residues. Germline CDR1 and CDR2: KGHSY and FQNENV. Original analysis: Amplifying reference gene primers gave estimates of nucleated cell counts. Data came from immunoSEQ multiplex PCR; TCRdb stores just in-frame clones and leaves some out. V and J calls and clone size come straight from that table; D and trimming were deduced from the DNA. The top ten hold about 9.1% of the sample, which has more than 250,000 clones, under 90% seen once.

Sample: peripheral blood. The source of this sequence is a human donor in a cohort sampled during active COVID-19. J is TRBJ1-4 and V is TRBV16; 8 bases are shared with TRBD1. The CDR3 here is CASSQSGGQAAGEKLFF. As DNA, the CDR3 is TGTGCCAGCAGCCAATCGGGGGGACAGGCGGCGGGTGAAAAACTGTTTTTT.